The 9 T cell receptor beta chains below all came from one sample that was sequenced in a study of cytomegalovirus exposure and HLA in healthy donors (dated by TCRdb to 2015 to 2018). Receptors were amplified or captured by the immunoSEQ multiplex PCR assay. The clones in this table, taken by TCRdb from immuneACCESS, are in-frame only. Not every clone is retained; where verified, under half of the shortfall comes from an unresolved V gene, and the cause of the rest is unknown. This sample holds approximately 110,000 clones; approximately 90% were observed only once. The ten largest make up under 4.5% of the sample. The sequenced sample consisted of PBMCs. Source of these receptors: a woman under 30 in good health and CMV-seropositive.

The CDR3 nucleotides read TGTGCCAGCAGTTACCCGACAGGCTCAATCTATGGCTACACCTTC. Amino acids: CASSYPTGSIYGYTF. This chain links TRBV6-6 with TRBJ1-2, with D possibly being TRBD1 (6 bases). Germline V CDR1 and CDR2: MNHNY, SVGAGI (reference sequence). The CDR3 consists of 15 residues. V lost 2 bases, J lost 4 bases, and 14 bases lay in between.

The chain has TRBV6-1 and TRBJ2-4; D is perhaps TRBD2 (6 bases). The V gene lost 5 bases and the J gene lost 3 bases, with 8 bases spanning the gap. This CDR3 spans 13 amino acids. From germline, CDR1 is MNHNS and CDR2 SASEGT. The chain's CDR3 is CASSREDKNIQYF. In DNA, the CDR3 is TGTGCCAGCAGTAGGGAGGACAAAAACATTCAGTACTTC.

The rearrangement uses TRBV6-1 and TRBJ2-4, with D perhaps matching TRBD2 (6 bases). Germline V gives CDR1 MNHNS, CDR2 SASEGT. The germline V and J ends were trimmed by 5 bases and 5 bases, with 10 bases remaining between them. This CDR3 region has 13 residues. In DNA, the CDR3 is TGTGCCAGCAGTAAGGGACTCCAAAACATTCAGTACTTC. Translated, it gives CASSKGLQNIQYF.

The rearrangement links TRBV19 to TRBJ1-1; D is unclear. There are 16 residues in the CDR3. V was trimmed by 5 bases and J by 1 base, leaving 17 bases between them. Germline CDR1 LNHDA, CDR2 SQIVND (reference sequence). This CDR3 reads CASSPRAGGSNTEAFF. For the CDR3, the DNA is TGTGCCAGTAGTCCCCGGGCGGGAGGCTCGAACACTGAAGCTTTCTTT.

The V and J genes are TRBV7-6 and TRBJ2-7, with a tentative D call TRBD2 (6 bases). The CDR3 is 15 residues long. The germline V gene has CDR1 SGHVS and CDR2 FNYEAQ. V was pared by 5 bases and J by 5 bases, with 19 bases between. This CDR3 is CASSPLNLAVHEQYF. The DNA of the CDR3 is TGTGCCAGCAGCCCGTTGAACTTAGCGGTTCACGAGCAGTACTTC.

The rearrangement uses TRBV7-6 and TRBJ2-5; D perhaps matches TRBD1 (6 bases). Between the trimmed V and J ends, which lost 4 bases and 4 bases, there was a span of 16 bases. Germline CDR1 and CDR2: SGHVS and FNYEAQ. The CDR3 is 15 residues long. The CDR3 is CASSSHRDTGETQYF. The CDR3 DNA is TGTGCCAGCAGCTCCCACCGGGACACGGGAGAGACCCAGTACTTC.

The chain employs TRBV9 and TRBJ1-3; tentative D call: TRBD1 (6 bases). This CDR3 is built from 16 residues. The germline V and J ends were trimmed by 0 bases and 5 bases, with 15 bases remaining between them. Per germline, CDR1 SGDLS and CDR2 YYNGEE. The CDR3 region is CASSVGSGGERNTIYF. The CDR3 DNA sequence: TGTGCCAGCAGCGTAGGCTCGGGGGGCGAAAGAAACACCATATATTTT.

This clone was seen a single time. The rearrangement uses TRBV9 and TRBJ2-3; D is perhaps TRBD2 (6 bases). CDR3 length: 13 residues. In germline, CDR1 is SGDLS, CDR2 YYNGEE. Trimming shortened V by 5 bases and J by 4 bases, and 11 bases separated the two germline ends. CDR3 in amino acids: CASRTGESDTQYF. CDR3 bases: TGTGCCAGCAGAACGGGAGAGTCAGATACGCAGTATTTT.

The gene calls are TRBV27 and TRBJ1-1, with 10 positions matching TRBD1. The CDR3 is made up of 15 amino acids. V dropped 3 bases and J dropped 1; count of bases not matched to a gene: 2. The germline V gene has CDR1 MNHEY and CDR2 SMNVEV (reference sequence). Written as DNA, the CDR3 is TGTGCCAGCAGTTTGACAGGGGGCCAGAACACTGAAGCTTTCTTT. This encodes CASSLTGGQNTEAFF.